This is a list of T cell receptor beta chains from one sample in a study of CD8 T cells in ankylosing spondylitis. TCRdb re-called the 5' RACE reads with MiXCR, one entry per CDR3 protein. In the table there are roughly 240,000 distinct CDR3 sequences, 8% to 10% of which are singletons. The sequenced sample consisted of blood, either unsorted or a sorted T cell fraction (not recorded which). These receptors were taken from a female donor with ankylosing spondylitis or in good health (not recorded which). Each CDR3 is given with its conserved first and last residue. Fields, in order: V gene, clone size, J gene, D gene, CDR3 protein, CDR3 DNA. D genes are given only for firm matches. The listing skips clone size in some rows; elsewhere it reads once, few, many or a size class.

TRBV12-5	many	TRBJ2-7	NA	CASGLGTRLGAYEQYF	TGTGCTAGTGGTTTGGGAACCAGACTAGGTGCCTACGAGCAGTACTTC
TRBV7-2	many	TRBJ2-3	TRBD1	CASSPPWGTGTDTQYF	TGTGCCAGCAGCCCTCCCTGGGGGACAGGGACGGATACGCAGTATTTT
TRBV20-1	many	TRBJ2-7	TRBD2	CSARDGREGLYEQYF	TGCAGTGCTAGAGATGGGCGGGAGGGACTGTACGAGCAGTACTTC
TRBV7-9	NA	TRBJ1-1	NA	CASSLPRDYTEAFF	TGTGCCAGCAGCTTACCCCGGGACTACACTGAAGCTTTCTTT
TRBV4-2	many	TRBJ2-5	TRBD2	CASSHFLAGAHKSQETQYF	TGTGCCAGCAGCCATTTTCTAGCGGGGGCCCACAAATCGCAAGAGACCCAGTACTTC
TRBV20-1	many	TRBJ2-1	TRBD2	CSARFPGGSGSSYNEQFF	TGCAGTGCTAGATTCCCCGGAGGCAGCGGGAGCTCCTACAATGAGCAGTTCTTC
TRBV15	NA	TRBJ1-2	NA	CATSRVGQQGNYDYTF	TGTGCCACCAGCAGAGTTGGTCAACAGGGTAACTATGACTACACCTTC
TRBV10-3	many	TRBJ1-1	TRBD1	CAIRRLQGGNTEAFF	TGTGCTATCAGGCGTTTACAGGGGGGGAACACTGAAGCTTTCTTT
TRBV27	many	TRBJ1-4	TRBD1	CASSRRRQGAATNEKLFF	TGTGCCAGCAGTAGGCGTAGACAGGGGGCGGCAACTAATGAAAAACTGTTTTTT
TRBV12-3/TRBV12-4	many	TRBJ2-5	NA	CASSFGGAGETQYF	TGTGCCAGCAGTTTCGGTGGCGCGGGGGAGACCCAGTACTTC
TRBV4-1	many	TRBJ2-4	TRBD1	CASSQTLTGGGNIQYF	TGCGCCAGCAGCCAGACTTTGACAGGGGGAGGAAACATTCAGTACTTC
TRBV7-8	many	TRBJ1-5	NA	CASSLSTRQPQHF	TGTGCCAGCAGCCTCTCCACTCGTCAGCCCCAGCATTTT
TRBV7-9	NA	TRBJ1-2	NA	CASSLDILEIHGYTF	TGTGCCAGCAGCCTCGACATATTGGAAATCCATGGCTACACCTTC
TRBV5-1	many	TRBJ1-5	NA	CASSLEAGAQPQHF	TGCGCCAGCAGCTTGGAGGCAGGGGCCCAGCCCCAGCATTTT
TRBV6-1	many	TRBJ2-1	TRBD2	CASSQTSGRLPYNEQFF	TGTGCCAGCAGCCAAACTAGCGGGAGATTGCCCTACAATGAGCAGTTCTTC
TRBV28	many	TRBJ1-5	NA	CASYNNQPQHF	TGTGCCAGCTACAACAATCAGCCCCAGCATTTT
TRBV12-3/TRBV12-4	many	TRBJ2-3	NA	CASSLGGADTQYF	TGTGCCAGCAGTTTAGGGGGTGCAGATACGCAGTATTTT
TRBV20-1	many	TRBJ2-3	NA	CSAPHSGGDTQYF	TGCAGTGCCCCCCATTCGGGCGGTGATACGCAGTATTTT
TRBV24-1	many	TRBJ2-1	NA	CATSETYEQFF	TGTGCCACCAGTGAGACATATGAGCAGTTCTTC
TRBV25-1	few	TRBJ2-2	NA	CASSEHRSTGELFF	TGTGCCAGCAGTGAACACAGGAGCACCGGGGAGCTGTTTTTT
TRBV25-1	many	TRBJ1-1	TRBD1	CASSEFFGQGSNTEAFF	TGTGCCAGCAGTGAATTCTTTGGACAGGGTTCGAACACTGAAGCTTTCTTT
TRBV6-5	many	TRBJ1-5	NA	CASSYSDMIGVDQPQHF	TGTGCCAGCAGTTACTCGGACATGATAGGGGTTGACCAGCCCCAGCATTTT
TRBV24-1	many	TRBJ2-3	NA	CATSDPLEGLGDTQYF	TGTGCCACCAGTGATCCTCTGGAGGGCTTGGGAGATACGCAGTATTTT
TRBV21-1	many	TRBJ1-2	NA	CASSKKQDRGDYGYTF	TGTGCCAGCAGCAAAAAGCAGGACAGGGGTGACTATGGCTACACCTTC
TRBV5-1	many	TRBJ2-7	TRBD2	CASSLVVGGVEQYF	TGCGCCAGCAGCTTGGTGGTGGGGGGGGTCGAGCAGTACTTC
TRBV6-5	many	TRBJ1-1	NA	CASSYGEVTEAFF	TGTGCCAGCAGTTACGGGGAGGTCACTGAAGCTTTCTTT
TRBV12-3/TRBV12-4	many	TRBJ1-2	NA	CASSLVSGYGYTF	TGTGCCAGCAGTTTAGTGAGTGGGTATGGCTACACCTTC
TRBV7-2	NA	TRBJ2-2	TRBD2	CASSFPSGNGGELFF	TGTGCCAGCAGCTTCCCTAGCGGGAACGGCGGGGAGCTGTTTTTT
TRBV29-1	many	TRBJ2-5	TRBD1	CSVGTGDGETQYF	TGCAGCGTTGGTACAGGGGATGGAGAGACCCAGTACTTC
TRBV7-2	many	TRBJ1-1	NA	CASSLARYTEAFF	TGTGCCAGCAGCTTAGCGCGCTACACTGAAGCTTTCTTT
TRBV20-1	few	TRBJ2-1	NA	CSALAPNAGGLF	TGCAGTGCGTTAGCCCCGAATGCGGGCGGGCTCTTC
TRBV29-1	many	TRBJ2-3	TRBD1	CSVGQGPSRDTQYF	TGCAGCGTTGGACAGGGGCCCTCTAGGGATACGCAGTATTTT
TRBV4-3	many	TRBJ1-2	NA	CASSQRQDNGYTF	TGCGCCAGCAGCCAAAGGCAGGATAATGGCTACACCTTC
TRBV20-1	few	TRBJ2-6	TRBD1	CSASGQGRGTGANVLTF	TGCAGTGCTTCGGGACAGGGCCGGGGGACTGGGGCCAACGTCCTGACTTTC
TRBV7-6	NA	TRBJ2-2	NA	CASSLLLGGELFF	TGTGCCAGCAGCCTCCTTCTAGGGGGGGAGCTGTTTTTT
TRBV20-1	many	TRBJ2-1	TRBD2	CRVQGLAGDSYNEQFF	TGCAGGGTACAGGGACTAGCGGGTGACTCCTACAATGAGCAGTTCTTC
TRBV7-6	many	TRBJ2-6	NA	CASSDIQRNVLTF	TGTGCCAGCAGCGACATACAGCGGAACGTCCTGACTTTC
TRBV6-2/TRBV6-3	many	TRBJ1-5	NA	CASSRLIQPQHF	TGTGCCAGCAGCCGATTAATCCAGCCCCAGCATTTT
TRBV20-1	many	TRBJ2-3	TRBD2	CSAVLAGLKADTQYF	TGCAGTGCTGTCTTAGCGGGCCTAAAGGCAGATACGCAGTATTTT
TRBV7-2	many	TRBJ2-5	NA	CASSPNGLQETQYF	TGTGCCAGCAGCCCCAACGGACTTCAAGAGACCCAGTACTTC